These 27 T cell receptor beta chains originate from one sample sequenced in a study of T cells after yellow fever vaccination. TCRdb ran MiXCR on the 5' RACE reads and lists one entry per CDR3 protein. The sample consists of 300,000 to 350,000 distinct CDR3 sequences, less than 9.5% of them appearing once. Sequenced here: PBMCs, sampled about 41 days after the first yellow fever vaccination. Receptors were obtained from a man between 18 and 35 years old who received the YFV17D yellow fever vaccine.

This clonotype was found a few times. The chain joins TRBV6-2 or TRBV6-3 to TRBJ2-1, with D tentatively TRBD2 (5 bases). Germline loops: CDR1 MNHEY, CDR2 SVGEGT. This CDR3 has 15 residues. Trimming removed 4 bases at V and 2 bases at J, with 12 bases between. The CDR3 region has the DNA TGTGCCAGCAGTTCCGAGCGGACCGCCTACAATGAGCAGTTCTTC. Protein product: CASSSERTAYNEQFF.

The chain has TRBV7-2 and TRBJ2-7; TRBD2 aligns across 9 bases. The CDR3 covers 14 residues. The V gene end was trimmed by 5 bases and the J gene end by 3 bases; junction bases not matched to a gene: 5. Germline values: CDR1 SGHTA, CDR2 FQGNSA. The CDR3 reads CASSISGGLYEQYV. The CDR3 DNA is TGTGCCAGCAGCATTAGCGGGGGCCTCTACGAGCAGTACGTC.

The J gene is TRBJ1-3, the V gene TRBV2, with D hard to call. From germline, CDR1 is SNHLY and CDR2 FYNNEI. The CDR3 runs to 12 residues. V lost 7 bases and J 0 bases, leaving 4 bases between the germline ends. CDR3 DNA: TGTGCCAGCATTAGCTCTGGAAACACCATATATTTT. This sequence encodes CASISSGNTIYF. The whole variable domain, remainder taken from reference TRBV2 and TRBJ1-3, is EPEVTQTPSHQVTQMGQEVILRCVPISNHLYFYWYRQILGQKVEFLVSFYNNEISEKSEIFDDQFSVERPDGSNFTLKIRSTKLEDSAMYFCASISSGNTIYFGEGSWLTVV.

In its sample, this clonotype was seen a few times. The chain has TRBV12-3 or TRBV12-4 and TRBJ2-7, with 7 nucleotides matching TRBD2. The CDR3 spans 13 residues. With 5 bases clipped from V and 6 bases from J, the junction kept 7 bases outside the gene matches. The CDR3 loop reads CASSTGTTFEQYF. The CDR3 DNA sequence: TGTGCCAGCAGTACCGGGACTACCTTCGAGCAGTACTTC.

V and J are TRBV6-5 and TRBJ2-1; 10 bases agree with TRBD2. Germline-derived CDR1 and CDR2 are MNHEY and SVGAGI. The CDR3 extends over 15 amino acids. Trimming at V came to 2 bases and at J to 4 bases, leaving 2 bases not matched to a gene. CDR3 in amino acids: CASSYTSGIYNEQFF. Written as DNA, the CDR3 is TGTGCCAGCAGTTACACTAGCGGGATATACAATGAGCAGTTCTTC.

This sequence joins TRBV6-6 and TRBJ1-1; D unresolved. The CDR3 consists of 13 residues. V was shortened by 5 bases and J by 5 bases, with 12 bases between the two germline ends. Germline assignment: CDR1 MNHNY and CDR2 SVGAGI (reference sequence). The CDR3 spells CASSDQVATEAFF. The CDR3 DNA is TGTGCCAGCAGTGATCAGGTAGCAACTGAAGCTTTCTTT.

This clonotype appeared a few times. The chain uses TRBV7-2 and TRBJ2-7; 7 bases match TRBD2. This CDR3 has 15 amino acids. The V and J ends lost 5 bases and 2 bases, in that order; junction bases with no gene match: 9. Germline-derived CDR1 and CDR2 are SGHTA and FQGNSA. DNA of the CDR3: TGTGCCAGCAGCCCTGGGAGGGGCAAAACCTACGAGCAGTACGTC. It codes for CASSPGRGKTYEQYV.

This chain uses TRBV27 with TRBJ2-3, with 8 bases lining up with TRBD1. The V segment lost 5 bases and the J segment 4 bases; nucleotides outside the gene matches: 8. The length of the CDR3 is 15 residues. Looked up from germline, CDR1 is MNHEY and CDR2 is SMNVEV (reference sequence). In DNA, the CDR3 is TGTGCCAGCAGTCGCCGACAGGGGCTTTCAGATACGCAGTATTTT. Its protein product is CASSRRQGLSDTQYF.

The V gene is TRBV5-4, the J gene TRBJ2-5; D call uncertain. Germline V gene lookup returns CDR1 SGHNT and CDR2 YYREEE (reference sequence). This CDR3 region has 16 residues. Trimming shortened V by 0 bases and J by 3 bases, and 15 bases separated the two germline ends. For the CDR3, the DNA is TGTGCCAGCAGCTTGGGCGGCGCTTACACGAAAGAGACCCAGTACTTC. This codes for CASSLGGAYTKETQYF.

DNA of the CDR3: TGCAGCGTGCCCGACAGGACGAACACCGGGGAGCTGTTTTTT. This sequence encodes CSVPDRTNTGELFF. The rearrangement joins TRBV29-1 to TRBJ2-2; D perhaps matches TRBD1 (6 bases). This CDR3 is 14 amino acids long. V lost 6 bases and J lost 0, with 11 bases in between. From germline, CDR1 is SQVTM and CDR2 ANQGSEA.

This clonotype appeared a few times. This rearrangement joins TRBV20-1 to TRBJ2-7, with D tentatively TRBD1 (8 bases). With 0 bases removed from V and 4 bases from J, the gap between germline ends came to 16 bases. The CDR3 contains 15 residues. Per germline, CDR1 DFQATT and CDR2 SNEGSKA (reference sequence). The CDR3 region is CSARDPQGGVYEQYV. In nucleotides, the CDR3 is TGCAGTGCTAGAGATCCACAGGGGGGGGTATACGAGCAGTACGTC.

The V and J genes are TRBV19 and TRBJ1-5; weak D call: TRBD1 (5 bases). Per germline, CDR1 LNHDA and CDR2 SQIVND (reference sequence). The CDR3 has 15 residues. V was shortened by 6 bases and J by 1 base, with 13 bases between the two germline ends. The CDR3 nucleotides read TGTGCCAGTAGCCCACAGGATTCCAGCAATCAGCCCCAGCATTTT. Its translation: CASSPQDSSNQPQHF.

V gene TRBV9 combines with J gene TRBJ1-3; D call uncertain. V lost 5 bases and J 3 bases, leaving 6 bases between the germline ends. CDR1 is SGDLS, CDR2 YYNGEE, per germline. This CDR3 comprises 12 residues. DNA for the CDR3: TGTGCCAGCAGTGAATTTGGAAACACCATATATTTT. Translated, it gives CASSEFGNTIYF. Full variable domain (missing parts from reference TRBV9 and TRBJ1-3): DSGVTQTPKHLITATGQRVTLRCSPRSGDLSVYWYQQSLDQGLQFLIQYYNGEERAKGNILERFSAQQFPDLHSELNLSSLELGDSALYFCASSEFGNTIYFGEGSWLTVV.

This clonotype was observed a handful of times. This sequence joins TRBV19 and TRBJ2-1; TRBD1 aligns across 9 bases. With V trimmed by 10 bases and J by 3 bases, 10 bases remained unmatched. CDR3 length: 15 residues. Germline CDR1 and CDR2: LNHDA and SQIVND (reference sequence). As DNA, the CDR3 is TGTGCCACTCGGGGACAGGGTCTTCTCTACAATGAGCAGTTCTTC. Protein sequence: CATRGQGLLYNEQFF.

The CDR3 reads CSAEGQGTEAFF. CDR3 in DNA: TGCAGCGCCGAGGGCCAGGGCACTGAAGCTTTCTTT. The J gene is TRBJ1-1, the V gene TRBV29-1, with D possibly TRBD1 on 5 matching bases. Trimming pared 7 bases from V and 4 bases from J, leaving 13 bases between. The CDR3 covers 12 residues. CDR1 and CDR2 (germline): SQVTM, ANQGSEA.

This clonotype has just a few counts. This chain uses TRBV4-3 with TRBJ1-4; D may be TRBD1 (6 bases). The ends were cut back, 4 bases at V and 6 bases at J, with 15 bases in the middle. The CDR3 consists of 15 residues. From germline, CDR1 is LGHNA and CDR2 YSLEER. In DNA, the CDR3 is TGCGCCAGCAGCCCAGGGGAGAAGGATGATGAAAAACTGTTTTTT. Translated: CASSPGEKDDEKLFF.

The chain links TRBV4-2 to TRBJ1-2, with D perhaps TRBD1 (5 bases). CDR1 and CDR2 from the germline V gene are LGHNA and YNFKEQ. V lost 4 bases, J lost 8 bases, and 23 bases lay in between. The length of the CDR3 is 16 residues. CDR3 coding DNA: TGTGCCAGCAGCCCGTCCGAACCTGGGACTAATAAGGGCTACACCTTC. This codes for CASSPSEPGTNKGYTF.

J is TRBJ2-3 and V is TRBV6-2 or TRBV6-3; D remains ambiguous. CDR3 size: 13 residues. V was trimmed by 0 bases and J by 7 bases, leaving 8 bases between them. CDR1 MNHEY and CDR2 SVGEGT come from the germline V gene. CDR3 nucleotides: TGTGCCAGCAGTTACTCGAGGCGAAATACGCAGTATTTT. It encodes CASSYSRRNTQYF.

This clonotype turned up a few times. The chain recombines TRBV12-3 or TRBV12-4 with TRBJ1-6, with D tentatively TRBD1 (5 bases). This CDR3 is 19 amino acids long. Trimming left V 3 bases short and J 0 bases short, with 18 bases between. This CDR3 reads CASSFFRPGTISYNSPLHF. The CDR3 nucleotides are TGTGCCAGCAGTTTTTTTCGTCCCGGGACGATCTCCTATAATTCACCCCTCCACTTT.

This clonotype was seen just once. The chain carries TRBV6-1 and TRBJ2-7; 13 bases match TRBD2. The CDR3 is 14 residues long. J lost 7 bases, V lost 7 bases, and 7 bases had no gene match. Germline-derived CDR1 and CDR2 are MNHNS and SASEGT. The CDR3 DNA follows: TGTGCCAGCAACAGGGGACTAGCGGGGTTTGAGCAGTACGTC. It translates to CASNRGLAGFEQYV.

In its sample, this clonotype was seen many times. CDR3 DNA sequence: TGCAGTGCTCCGGACAGAGGAAACACCATATATTTT. It translates to CSAPDRGNTIYF. This sequence joins TRBV20-1 and TRBJ1-3; D perhaps matches TRBD1 (6 bases). Per germline, CDR1 DFQATT and CDR2 SNEGSKA (reference sequence). CDR3 length: 12 residues. V lost 5 bases and J lost 4, with 9 bases in between.

This sequence joins TRBV11-2 and TRBJ1-1, with D possibly being TRBD1 (5 bases). Germline assignment: CDR1 SGHAT and CDR2 FQNNGV. CDR3 length equals 14 residues. V gave up 1 base and J gave up 7 bases, with 13 bases separating them. The CDR3: CASSLGLLGREAFF. The CDR3 DNA follows: TGTGCCAGCAGCTTAGGGTTGTTGGGGCGTGAAGCTTTCTTT.

This clonotype has just a few counts. The chain couples TRBV2 to TRBJ2-7; 7 positions agree with TRBD2. Germline values: CDR1 SNHLY, CDR2 FYNNEI. The CDR3 is made up of 14 amino acids. V shed 4 bases, J shed 3 bases, and the junction held 6 bases outside the gene matches. The chain's CDR3 is CASSAQRGNYEQYF. DNA of the CDR3: TGTGCCAGCAGTGCCCAGCGGGGAAACTACGAGCAGTACTTC.

In this sample, this clonotype turned up a few times. V is TRBV7-2 and J is TRBJ2-3; 12 bases align to TRBD2. CDR1 SGHTA and CDR2 FQGNSA come from the germline V gene. The CDR3 is made up of 14 amino acids. The V and J ends lost 6 bases and 6 bases, in that order; junction bases with no gene match: 4. CDR3 DNA: TGTGCCAGCAGACTAGCGGGGGGTGGTGATACGCAGTATTTT. Translated, it gives CASRLAGGGDTQYF.

This chain joins TRBV7-7 and TRBJ2-5; 16 bases are shared with TRBD2. The V segment lost 6 bases and the J segment 5 bases; nucleotides outside the gene matches: 9. The CDR3 runs to 17 residues. The germline V gene has CDR1 SSHAT and CDR2 FNYEAQ (reference sequence). The CDR3: CASSRGLAGGPGETQYF. CDR3 nucleotide sequence: TGTGCCAGCAGTCGGGGACTAGCGGGGGGGCCCGGGGAGACCCAGTACTTC.

This clonotype came up a few times. This sequence joins TRBV7-7 and TRBJ2-3; 12 bases are a match to TRBD2. The CDR3 is 17 residues long. The germline V gene has CDR1 SSHAT and CDR2 FNYEAQ (reference sequence). The junction had 8 bases not matched to a gene; V was cut back by 5 bases and J by 2 bases. CDR3 region: CASSPLTSGGITDTQYF. The CDR3 nucleotides are TGTGCCAGCAGCCCCTTGACTAGCGGGGGCATCACAGATACGCAGTATTTT.

V is TRBV4-2 and J is TRBJ2-5; tentatively, D is TRBD2 (6 bases). V was trimmed by 0 bases and J by 3 bases, leaving 11 bases between them. CDR1 is LGHNA, CDR2 YNFKEQ, per germline. The CDR3 is made up of 15 amino acids. This CDR3 is CASSQDPRGKETQYF. The CDR3 DNA sequence: TGTGCCAGCAGCCAAGATCCCCGGGGGAAAGAGACCCAGTACTTC.